Below, 9 T cell receptor beta chains from the same sample are listed, as sequenced in a study of cytomegalovirus exposure and HLA in healthy donors. TCRdb's table, derived via immunoSEQ multiplex PCR, lists solely in-frame clones and lacks some. The data show approximately 150,000 clones, with roughly 89% seen just once and roughly 1.4% held by the top ten. Sequenced sample: PBMCs. The receptor set was obtained from a woman in her 30s in good health and CMV-seronegative.

The rearrangement joins TRBV12-5 to TRBJ2-3; 8 bases line up with TRBD1. The junction had 6 bases not matched to a gene; V was cut back by 7 bases and J by 3 bases. Looked up from germline, CDR1 is LGHNT and CDR2 is FRNRAP. CDR3 length equals 14 residues. The CDR3: CASAFDRGTDTQYF. The CDR3 nucleotides read TGTGCTAGTGCCTTCGACAGGGGAACAGATACGCAGTATTTT.

V gene TRBV18 combines with J gene TRBJ2-1; the D gene is possibly TRBD2 (5 bases). Germline V CDR1 and CDR2: KGHSH, LQKENI. The CDR3 loop spans 17 amino acids. Trimming removed 2 bases at V and 0 bases at J, with 14 bases between. CDR3 sequence: CASSPEGTRSSYNEQFF. Written as DNA, the CDR3 is TGTGCCAGCTCACCAGAGGGAACGCGGAGCTCCTACAATGAGCAGTTCTTC.

This rearrangement joins TRBV6-6 to TRBJ2-7; a possible D gene is TRBD2 (6 bases). Trimming pared 6 bases from V and 3 bases from J, leaving 15 bases between. The CDR3 sequence is 14 residues long. Germline V CDR1 and CDR2: MNHNY, SVGAGI (reference sequence). The CDR3 DNA follows: TGTGCCAGCAGGGGGACTTTCATCGTCTACGAGCAGTACTTC. It yields the protein CASRGTFIVYEQYF.

The chain recombines TRBV6-5 with TRBJ2-7, with 7 bases matching TRBD1. CDR3 length: 15 residues. Germline V gives CDR1 MNHEY, CDR2 SVGAGI. V lost 5 bases to trimming and J lost 4 bases; unmatched junction nucleotides: 11. The CDR3: CASSAPLQGKYEQYF. CDR3 DNA: TGTGCCAGCAGTGCCCCACTACAGGGGAAGTACGAGCAGTACTTC.

The chain links TRBV7-9 to TRBJ2-1; 10 nucleotides agree with TRBD2. The V segment lost 5 bases and the J segment 8 bases; nucleotides outside the gene matches: 3. Germline V gene data show CDR1 as SEHNR and CDR2 as FQNEAQ (reference sequence). The CDR3 consists of 13 residues. The CDR3 nucleotides read TGTGCCAGCAGCCCCGGGACTAGCGATGAGCAGTTCTTC. Translation gives CASSPGTSDEQFF. The full variable domain, with the rest looked up from reference TRBV7-9 and TRBJ2-1, is DTGVSQNPRHKITKRGQNVTFRCDPISEHNRLYWYRQTLGQGPEFLTYFQNEAQLEKSRLLSDRFSAERPKGSFSTLEIQRTEQGDSAMYLCASSPGTSDEQFFGPGTRLTVL.

The V and J genes are TRBV18 and TRBJ1-6, with D unclear. With 5 bases removed from V and 11 bases from J, the gap between germline ends came to 19 bases. Germline assignment: CDR1 KGHSH and CDR2 LQKENI. This CDR3 is 15 amino acids long. DNA of the CDR3: TGTGCCAGCTCAGACTCCGCCATCGGGTCGGCACCCCTCCACTTT. It codes for CASSDSAIGSAPLHF.

This chain links TRBV6-1 with TRBJ1-4; 10 nucleotides agree with TRBD1. The CDR3 contains 16 residues. Germline V gives CDR1 MNHNS, CDR2 SASEGT. Losses at the gene ends were 4 bases for V and 6 bases for J; bases not matched to a gene: 8. CDR3 in amino acids: CASSADTTGGHEKLFF. The CDR3 coding sequence is TGTGCCAGCAGTGCCGACACGACAGGGGGCCATGAAAAACTGTTTTTT.

The rearrangement joins TRBV9 to TRBJ1-6; a weak D match, TRBD1 (6 bases). The germline V and J ends were trimmed by 3 bases and 4 bases, with 8 bases remaining between them. CDR3 length: 14 residues. CDR1 and CDR2 (germline): SGDLS, YYNGEE. CDR3 DNA: TGTGCCAGCAGCGACGGGACATATAATTCACCCCTCCACTTT. This translates into CASSDGTYNSPLHF.

The CDR3 sequence is CASRETGANEKLFF. Written as DNA, the CDR3 is TGTGCCAGCAGGGAGACAGGGGCTAATGAAAAACTGTTTTTT. The V gene is TRBV6-1, the J gene TRBJ1-4; 8 bases align to TRBD1. CDR3 length: 14 amino acids. With V trimmed by 6 bases and J by 3 bases, 3 bases remained unmatched. From germline, CDR1 is MNHNS and CDR2 SASEGT.